These 6 T cell receptor beta chains were sequenced from one sample in a study of blood T cell repertoires in COVID-19. Profiled with immunoSEQ multiplex PCR; TCRdb holds only in-frame clones, not every one. The table lists 75,000 to 95,000 clones, roughly 89% of them singletons. Sequencing was done on a sample of peripheral blood. These receptors all come from a man aged 50 or older with active COVID-19.

The J gene is TRBJ2-1, the V gene TRBV2; D ambiguous. The CDR3 is 13 residues long. V lost 2 bases and J lost 12, with 14 bases in between. Germline V gene lookup returns CDR1 SNHLY and CDR2 FYNNEI. The CDR3 reads CASSEFQALGQFF. Written as DNA, the CDR3 is TGTGCCAGCAGTGAATTCCAGGCTTTGGGGCAGTTCTTC.

For the CDR3, the DNA is TGTGCCAGCAGCCAAGGATGGAGCGATCACGGGGAGCTGTTTTTT. Protein: CASSQGWSDHGELFF. The J gene is TRBJ2-2, the V gene TRBV3-1 (or the pseudogene TRBV3-2), with no clear D. The CDR3 is 15 amino acids. The germline CDR1 and CDR2 sequences are LGHDT and YNNKEL (reference sequence). Trimming shortened V by 1 base and J by 7 bases, and 13 bases separated the two germline ends.

The chain links TRBV11-2 to TRBJ2-7, with TRBD2 identical over 13 bases. The CDR3 is 16 residues long. Germline V gives CDR1 SGHAT, CDR2 FQNNGV. With V trimmed by 1 base and J by 6 bases, 6 bases remained unmatched. The CDR3 DNA sequence: TGTGCCAGCAGCTTAGTTACTAGCGGGAGGGCTGGCGAGCAGTACTTC. Its translation: CASSLVTSGRAGEQYF. Looking up the rest from reference TRBV11-2 and TRBJ2-7 gives the full variable domain: EAGVAQSPRYKIIEKRQSVAFWCNPISGHATLYWYQQILGQGPKLLIQFQNNGVVDDSQLPKDRFSAERLKGVDSTLKIQPAKLEDSAVYLCASSLVTSGRAGEQYFGPGTRLTVT.

This chain links TRBV5-4 with TRBJ2-1; 12 nucleotides align to TRBD2. The germline CDR1 and CDR2 sequences are SGHNT and YYREEE (reference sequence). The CDR3 extends over 16 amino acids. The V and J ends lost 4 bases and 8 bases, in that order; junction bases with no gene match: 10. The CDR3 spells CASSRRLAGETHEQFF. In DNA, the CDR3 is TGTGCCAGCAGCCGAAGACTAGCGGGAGAGACGCATGAGCAGTTCTTC.

V and J are TRBV4-1 and TRBJ2-3; possible D gene TRBD1, 6 bases. CDR1 and CDR2 from the germline V gene are MGHRA and YSYEKL. This CDR3 has 15 amino acids. The V end was cut by 0 bases, the J end by 0 bases, with 7 bases between. CDR3 region: CASSQDGQSTDTQYF. Written as DNA, the CDR3 is TGCGCCAGCAGCCAAGATGGACAGAGCACAGATACGCAGTATTTT.

The CDR3 spells CAIKEREYQETQYF. The DNA for the CDR3 is TGTGCCATCAAAGAGCGGGAGTACCAAGAGACCCAGTACTTC. The gene calls are TRBV10-3 and TRBJ2-5, with TRBD2 matching over 8 bases. This CDR3 is built from 14 residues. The germline V gene encodes CDR1 ENHRY and CDR2 SYGVKD. The J segment lost 0 bases and the V segment lost 7 bases, leaving 4 bases of the junction unmatched.